These 13 T cell receptor beta chains were sequenced from one sample in a study of identifying expanded T cells in peripheral blood. Profiled with immunoSEQ multiplex PCR; TCRdb holds only in-frame clones, not every one. The repertoire has 100,000 or so clones, around nine tenths of them found once; the top ten carry about 5.5%. The specimen sequenced was blood. Receptors originate from a person aged 18-70 years in good health.

The sample holds one count of this clone. The V and J genes are TRBV15 and TRBJ1-2; 8 bases line up with TRBD1. J gave up 7 bases and V 0 bases, and 10 bases lay outside the gene matches. CDR3 length equals 16 residues. In germline, CDR1 is LNHNV, CDR2 YYDKDF (reference sequence). As DNA, the CDR3 is TGTGCCACCAGCAGAGATGTAGCCCAGGGGGCGATTGGCTACACCTTC. It encodes CATSRDVAQGAIGYTF.

The CDR3 is CASSLSQGIYEQYF. CDR3 DNA sequence: TGTGCCAGCAGCTTAAGCCAGGGGATCTACGAGCAGTACTTC. This chain links TRBV7-8 with TRBJ2-7; TRBD1 is a possible D gene (6 bases). The V and J ends lost 2 bases and 3 bases respectively, with 11 bases between them. Germline CDR1 SGHVS, CDR2 FQNEAQ. This CDR3 spans 14 amino acids.

By frequency in the sample, this clone is medium-sized. The J gene is TRBJ1-5, the V gene TRBV4-3; D perhaps matches TRBD1 (5 bases). Germline loops: CDR1 LGHNA, CDR2 YSLEER. The CDR3 sequence is 13 residues long. V lost 4 bases to trimming and J lost 9 bases, with 13 bases between them. CDR3 sequence reads: CASSLDGARPQHF. CDR3 bases: TGCGCCAGCAGCCTCGACGGGGCTCGGCCCCAGCATTTT.

The chain uses TRBV12-5 and TRBJ1-4; maybe TRBD1 (6 bases). The CDR3 has 15 residues. V gave up 0 bases and J gave up 7 bases, with 12 bases separating them. Germline V gives CDR1 LGHNT, CDR2 FRNRAP. CDR3 protein: CASGLVLGDTEKLFF. CDR3 DNA sequence: TGTGCTAGTGGTTTGGTACTAGGGGACACTGAAAAACTGTTTTTT.

This chain links TRBV5-1 with TRBJ2-3, with D tentatively TRBD1 (6 bases). The germline V gene has CDR1 SGHRS and CDR2 YFSETQ. Trimming took 4 bases from V and 3 from J, leaving 15 bases between them. The CDR3 extends over 15 amino acids. As DNA, the CDR3 is TGCGCCAGCAGCCCGATCAGGGGTGAGACAGATACGCAGTATTTT. This translates into CASSPIRGETDTQYF.

This chain uses TRBV5-4 with TRBJ2-2; D is ambiguous. This CDR3 has 15 amino acids. Germline lookup yields CDR1 SGHNT and CDR2 YYREEE (reference sequence). Trimming stripped 4 bases from V and 0 bases from J, with 10 bases between. CDR3 DNA: TGTGCCAGCAGCCCCTCCGGAGCGAACACCGGGGAGCTGTTTTTT. This encodes CASSPSGANTGELFF.

The chain has TRBV25-1 and TRBJ1-1, with a tentative D call TRBD1 (6 bases). This CDR3 spans 14 amino acids. Trimming removed 2 bases at V and 4 bases at J, with 11 bases between. CDR1 is MGHDK and CDR2 is SYGVNS in the germline V gene. CDR3 amino acids: CASSEGRGPTEAFF. CDR3 bases: TGTGCCAGCAGTGAAGGACGGGGGCCCACTGAAGCTTTCTTT.

This rearrangement joins TRBV7-3 to TRBJ2-1; D is possibly TRBD2 (6 bases). Germline loops: CDR1 SGHTA, CDR2 FQGTGA. This CDR3 region has 18 residues. Trimming shortened V by 2 bases and J by 0 bases, and 17 bases separated the two germline ends. The CDR3, as DNA: TGTGCCAGCAGCTTAGGGGTTAGCGGCCGATCCTCCTACAATGAGCAGTTCTTC. Its translation is CASSLGVSGRSSYNEQFF.

The chain employs TRBV29-1 and TRBJ1-1, with D maybe TRBD1 (6 bases). CDR1 and CDR2 from the germline V gene are SQVTM and ANQGSEA. This CDR3 comprises 13 residues. Trimming left V 8 bases short and J 8 bases short, with 21 bases between. The DNA for the CDR3 is TGCAGCACGTCAACGACCGGGACAACGGAAGCTTTCTTT. This sequence encodes CSTSTTGTTEAFF.

The chain combines TRBV9 with TRBJ1-4; the D is unclear. Germline CDR1 SGDLS, CDR2 YYNGEE. The CDR3 has 14 residues. V lost 4 bases and J 3 bases, leaving 10 bases between the germline ends. CDR3 loop: CASSPPDANEKLFF. The CDR3 DNA sequence: TGTGCCAGCAGCCCCCCAGATGCTAATGAAAAACTGTTTTTT.

This clone appeared once. The chain combines TRBV19 with TRBJ1-1, with 7 bases that match TRBD1. V dropped 8 bases and J dropped 2; count of bases not matched to a gene: 8. The germline gives CDR1 LNHDA, CDR2 SQIVND (reference sequence). This CDR3 spans 14 amino acids. CDR3: CASLDRAANTEAFF. In DNA form, the CDR3 reads TGTGCCAGTTTAGACAGGGCCGCTAACACTGAAGCTTTCTTT.

The chain employs TRBV11-1 and TRBJ2-5, with 8 bases identical to TRBD2. V trimming: 5 bases; J trimming: 4 bases; junction bases outside the gene matches: 9. CDR3 length: 15 amino acids. Germline CDR1 and CDR2: SGHAT and FQDESV (reference sequence). The CDR3 region is CASSRYSRGGETQYF. CDR3 sequence (DNA): TGTGCCAGCAGCCGGTACTCTCGGGGGGGAGAGACCCAGTACTTC.

The V gene is TRBV18, the J gene TRBJ1-2; D not resolved. The CDR3 is 15 amino acids. Germline V gene data show CDR1 as KGHSH and CDR2 as LQKENI. The germline V and J ends were trimmed by 4 bases and 2 bases, with 14 bases remaining between them. The CDR3 sequence is CASSRQELYNYGYTF. The CDR3 region has the DNA TGTGCCAGCTCACGGCAGGAACTTTACAACTATGGCTACACCTTC.